This T cell receptor (beta chain) was recorded in a study of T-cell memory formation after mild COVID-19. The sample holds a few counts of this clonotype. CDR3 length: 13 amino acids. CDR1 is SEHNR and CDR2 is FQNEAQ in the germline V gene (reference sequence). The V gene lost 5 bases and the J gene lost 4 bases, with 11 bases spanning the gap. Each CDR3 protein is one row after TCRdb ran MiXCR on the 5' RACE reads. The table records roughly 130,000 distinct CDR3 sequences, roughly 15% of them present only once. This chain links TRBV7-9 with TRBJ1-2, with a weak D call TRBD1 (5 bases). This TCR was recovered from an adult woman who had mild COVID-19 (a few samples of this study predate the infection). Cell type and time point are not known. The material sequenced was PBMCs or a T cell subset sorted from them (not recorded which). The CDR3 is CASSHGAAYGYTF. The CDR3 DNA is TGTGCCAGCAGCCATGGGGCCGCCTATGGCTACACCTTC.